This TCR beta chain was identified in a study of control samples from healthy donors and cancer patients. Method: immunoSEQ multiplex PCR; TCRdb's copy keeps in-frame clones and lacks some. This table holds 95,000 to 100,000 clones, about 89% found once. Germline V lookup: CDR1 SGHTA, CDR2 FQGNSA. CDR3 length: 12 residues. Trimming shortened V by 5 bases and J by 8 bases, and 12 bases separated the two germline ends. Only one count was recorded for this clone. This chain joins TRBV7-2 and TRBJ1-1, with D perhaps TRBD1 (5 bases). The sequencing sample was made of blood. The clonotype was recovered from a man in his thirties or forties in good health. The CDR3 nucleotides are TGTGCCAGCAGCATCTACCGGGGGGAAGCTTTCTTT. Residues: CASSIYRGEAFF.